Each of the 17 T cell receptor beta chains below was sequenced from the same sample in a study of T-cell reconstitution after alpha-beta-depleted transplantation in children. Unique molecular identifiers featured in how the TCRbeta library was prepared. TCRdb passed the PCR reads through MiXCR, listing each CDR3 protein once. The sample shows almost 500,000 distinct CDR3 sequences, approximately 13% of them seen only once. The sample here was PBMCs from the stem cell graft donor, taken from the stem cell graft. The source of these receptors is a human donor who donated a stem cell graft to a child with combined immunodeficiency.

V usage is TRBV21-1 and J usage is TRBJ2-3; the table's D gene call, TRBD2, was not cross checked with the DNA. TRBV21-1 is recorded as a pseudogene. The CDR3 is 17 amino acids. CDR3 amino acids: CASSTLETSRSTDTQYF. DNA of the CDR3: TGTGCCAGCAGCACGCTCGAGACTAGCAGGAGCACAGATACGCAGTATTTT.

The table lists this clonotype with many counts. V usage is TRBV7-2 and J usage is TRBJ2-5; 7 bases line up with TRBD1. Germline-derived CDR1 and CDR2 are SGHTA and FQGNSA. V gave up 4 bases and J gave up 5 bases; unmatched junction bases: 13. This CDR3 comprises 16 residues. In DNA form, the CDR3 reads TGTGCCAGCAGCTCTGTCCTGGCAGGGGGTGGGGAGACCCAGTACTTC. Its translation is CASSSVLAGGGETQYF.

This clonotype was counted ten times or more. The chain uses TRBV5-1 and TRBJ2-3, with a possible D match to TRBD1 (6 bases). The CDR3 is 15 amino acids. Trimming shortened V by 4 bases and J by 2 bases, and 14 bases separated the two germline ends. Germline CDR1 reads SGHRS; CDR2 reads YFSETQ. CDR3 residues: CASSKEQGNTDTQYF. The CDR3 DNA reads TGCGCCAGCAGCAAGGAGCAGGGGAACACAGATACGCAGTATTTT.

V gene TRBV25-1 combines with J gene TRBJ1-6, with 8 nucleotides matching TRBD1. J was trimmed by 8 bases and V by 3 bases; bases with no gene match: 9. The CDR3 is 16 amino acids. Germline CDR1 MGHDK, CDR2 SYGVNS. CDR3 residues: CASSDPGQGGYSPLHF. In nucleotides, the CDR3 is TGTGCCAGCAGTGATCCCGGACAGGGTGGTTATTCACCCCTCCACTTT. Filled out from reference TRBV25-1 and TRBJ1-6, the complete variable domain reads EADIYQTPRYLVIGTGKKITLECSQTMGHDKMYWYQQDPGMELHLIHYSYGVNSTEKGDLSSESTVSRIRTEHFPLTLESARPSHTSQYLCASSDPGQGGYSPLHFGNGTRLTVT.

V and J are TRBV6-2 or TRBV6-3 and TRBJ2-2, with D possibly being TRBD1 (5 bases). V was pared by 2 bases and J by 4 bases, with 11 bases between. This CDR3 has 15 amino acids. Germline V gives CDR1 MNHEY, CDR2 SVGEGT. The CDR3 bases are TGTGCCAGCAGTTACGGCAGGGTGGCCACCGGGGAGCTGTTTTTT. This translates into CASSYGRVATGELFF.

The gene calls are TRBV20-1 and TRBJ2-7; D remains ambiguous. CDR3 length: 12 residues. Germline values: CDR1 DFQATT, CDR2 SNEGSKA (reference sequence). V dropped 6 bases and J dropped 1 base, with 10 bases sitting between them. The CDR3 sequence is CSAQKESYEQYF. CDR3 nucleotide sequence: TGCAGTGCACAGAAGGAATCCTACGAGCAGTACTTC.

This clonotype was picked up many times. The chain recombines TRBV9 with TRBJ2-1; D is possibly TRBD2 (6 bases). V lost 3 bases and J 3 bases, leaving 10 bases between the germline ends. Germline assignment: CDR1 SGDLS and CDR2 YYNGEE. This CDR3 is built from 14 residues. This CDR3 reads CASSGLGYYNEQFF. CDR3 DNA: TGTGCCAGCAGCGGACTAGGTTACTACAATGAGCAGTTCTTC.

This clonotype appeared many times. J is TRBJ2-5 and V is TRBV6-2 or TRBV6-3, with D unclear. The germline V gene has CDR1 MNHEY and CDR2 SVGEGT. The CDR3 length is 14 residues. V lost 0 bases, J lost 7 bases, and 12 bases lay in between. The chain's CDR3 is CASSYSWRSGTQYF. CDR3 nucleotide sequence: TGTGCCAGCAGTTACTCCTGGCGCTCCGGGACCCAGTACTTC.

This clonotype was counted ten times or more. The rearrangement links TRBV9 to TRBJ2-2; tentative D call: TRBD1 (5 bases). Germline V CDR1 and CDR2: SGDLS, YYNGEE. This CDR3 region has 14 residues. V lost 4 bases to trimming and J lost 4 bases, with 11 bases between them. The DNA of the CDR3 is TGTGCCAGCAGCCTAGGGGTAGCCACCGGGGAGCTGTTTTTT. Protein: CASSLGVATGELFF. Filled out from reference TRBV9 and TRBJ2-2, the complete variable domain reads DSGVTQTPKHLITATGQRVTLRCSPRSGDLSVYWYQQSLDQGLQFLIQYYNGEERAKGNILERFSAQQFPDLHSELNLSSLELGDSALYFCASSLGVATGELFFGEGSRLTVL.

The V and J genes are TRBV29-1 and TRBJ2-5, with a tentative D call TRBD2 (5 bases). Germline CDR1 SQVTM, CDR2 ANQGSEA. The CDR3 is 14 amino acids. The germline V and J ends were trimmed by 2 bases and 3 bases, with 13 bases remaining between them. CDR3 DNA: TGCAGCGTTGAATTGACTAATAGAAAAGAGACCCAGTACTTC. As protein: CSVELTNRKETQYF.

This chain connects TRBV7-2 to TRBJ2-1, with D perhaps matching TRBD2 (6 bases). This CDR3 has 14 residues. Per germline, CDR1 SGHTA and CDR2 FQGNSA. Trimming stripped 4 bases from V and 3 bases from J, with 10 bases between. CDR3 region: CASSWDLLYNEQFF. The CDR3 DNA reads as TGTGCCAGCAGCTGGGACTTGCTCTACAATGAGCAGTTCTTC.

As for this clonotype: A much bigger clone sits one base away, suggesting this may be a read error. In this CDR3 the conserved last residue, phenylalanine or tryptophan, is missing, so a read error is likely. V is TRBV29-1 and J is TRBJ1-1; D remains ambiguous. V was clipped by 3 bases and J by 6 bases, with 8 bases between them. This CDR3 region has 11 residues. Germline-derived CDR1 and CDR2 are SQVTM and ANQGSEA. The CDR3 region has the DNA TGCAGCGTTGAGTGGGGTTCTGAAGCTTTCTGT. Translation gives CSVEWGSEAFC.

This clonotype was seen repeatedly, ten times or more. V gene TRBV6-5 combines with J gene TRBJ2-2; 9 bases match TRBD1. The junction had 11 bases not matched to a gene; V was cut back by 11 bases and J by 4 bases. CDR3 length equals 15 residues. Germline V lookup: CDR1 MNHEY, CDR2 SVGAGI. The CDR3 DNA sequence: TGTGCCTCAGCCCTAACAGGGGGCGGCACCGGGGAGCTGTTTTTT. It translates to CASALTGGGTGELFF.

This clonotype was seen many times. CDR3 DNA sequence: TGTGCCAGCAGGGGAAGCTCCTACGAGCAGTACTTC. As protein: CASRGSSYEQYF. The chain combines TRBV12-3 or TRBV12-4 with TRBJ2-7; D ambiguous. The CDR3 consists of 12 residues. The V end was cut by 6 bases, the J end by 0 bases, with 6 bases between.

The chain carries TRBV7-2 and TRBJ1-2, with D possibly matching TRBD1 (6 bases). Germline V gene lookup returns CDR1 SGHTA and CDR2 FQGNSA. V was clipped by 1 base and J by 4 bases, with 13 bases between them. The CDR3 is 15 residues long. The CDR3 here is CASSLGPDRFYGYTF. The CDR3 nucleotides are TGTGCCAGCAGCTTAGGGCCCGACAGGTTCTATGGCTACACCTTC.

This clonotype was detected a few times. This chain uses TRBV4-2 with TRBJ1-1; no clear D gene. V was clipped by 0 bases and J by 11 bases, with 10 bases between them. CDR1 is LGHNA, CDR2 YNFKEQ, per germline. This CDR3 region has 12 residues. DNA for the CDR3: TGTGCCAGCAGCCAAGATCGGAGGGTGGCTTTCTTT. It codes for CASSQDRRVAFF.

This sequence joins TRBV5-6 and TRBJ1-4, with D uncertain. Per germline, CDR1 SGHDT and CDR2 YYEEEE. The CDR3 totals 15 residues. Trimming left V 0 bases short and J 2 bases short, with 8 bases between. This CDR3 reads CASSLAWRTNEKLFF. Here the CDR3 DNA reads TGTGCCAGCAGCTTGGCGTGGAGGACTAATGAAAAACTGTTTTTT.